This TCR beta chain was obtained from a study of human T cells and chemical hapten exposure. Overall study context: Mostly female, the patients presented with alopecia areata, totalis or universalis. General study findings and limits: Sensitizing with DPC caused no change in TCRs above 1 in 1000 frequency. Against controls, expanded TCRs gave rise to significantly more large CDR3 similarity clusters.

Time point here: pre-sensitization, week 0. The treatment denotes: therapeutic diphenylcyclopropenone sensitization with weekly scalp DPC. Sample donors consisted of patients with alopecia, aged 18 to 70 years, who were suitable for DPC. MiXCR, run by TCRdb on the RACE reads, gives a single entry per CDR3 protein. The table lists some 74,000 distinct CDR3 sequences, about 15% of them singletons. This clonotype was observed a few times. The target antigen is unknown. V lost 4 bases, J lost 2 bases, and 16 bases lay in between. Per germline, CDR1 DFQATT and CDR2 SNEGSKA (reference sequence). This CDR3 comprises 15 residues.

This TCR was sampled from a woman in her forties or fifties with alopecia areata. Some clones in this sample may be carry-over from other donors' samples. The source material was whole blood, sampled in connection with sensitization to the hapten diphenylcyclopropenone (DPC). The chain carries TRBV20-1 and TRBJ2-3; no definite D call. The CDR3: CSATLMPVNTDTQYF. The CDR3, as DNA: TGCAGTGCTACCTTAATGCCCGTCAACACAGATACGCAGTATTTT.